The entry that follows covers one T cell receptor (beta chain) sequence. What it binds is not known. The data are from a study of shared clonotypes between healthy human individuals. V dropped 7 bases and J dropped 2 bases, with 15 bases sitting between them. Germline loops: CDR1 SGHRS, CDR2 YFSETQ. CDR3 length equals 14 residues. The study separated CD4+ cells into CD45RA+ naive and CD45RA-negative memory subsets. Overall study results and limits: Naive CD4 clonotype sharing across a few donors was 4% to 5.5%.

At the deep level, the assay was run. As originally analysed: Junction-only sequences without quality scores came from ImmunoSEQ, so filtering differed. Clones were read by immunoSEQ multiplex PCR, and TCRdb kept only the in-frame ones, dropping some. V, J and clone size are taken as reported in that table, and D and trimming were inferred from the DNA itself. The sample lists about 1 million clones, around 76% occurring once. The receptor comes from a man aged 18 to 30 in good health. Source material: memory CD4+ T cells sorted from blood. Sample subset: CD45RA-negative fraction. The V call is TRBV5-1, the J call TRBJ1-1, with D possibly matching TRBD1 (6 bases). CDR3 sequence reads: CASFPRGSNTEAFF. The CDR3 DNA is TGCGCCAGCTTCCCCAGGGGTTCTAACACTGAAGCTTTCTTT.